This TCR beta chain stems from a study of blood T cell repertoires in COVID-19. At the level of the study: In each case, the material was cDNA or gDNA derived from T cells, B-cell-depleted T cells, or PBMCs.

Germline V gene data show CDR1 as LNHDA and CDR2 as SQIVND (reference sequence). The trim removed 7 bases at V and 2 bases at J, leaving 11 bases unmatched. This CDR3 has 16 residues. In the original workflow: Nucleated cell counts were estimated from reference gene primer amplification. TCRdb's table, derived via immunoSEQ multiplex PCR, lists solely in-frame clones and lacks some. V and J calls and clone size are as listed in that table; D and trimming were resolved from the DNA. Of about 480,000 clones in the sample, more than 85% were seen once. Material: peripheral blood. The TCR originated in a woman aged 25-40 years with acute or convalescent COVID-19. The gene calls are TRBV19 and TRBJ1-5; 7 nucleotides agree with TRBD1. The CDR3 nucleotides are TGTGCCAGTAAGAGCCTGGGACAGTTTGGCAATCAGCCCCAGCATTTT. Protein: CASKSLGQFGNQPQHF.